The text below deals with one TCR beta chain. Unmatched junction bases numbered 10, after V lost 2 bases and J lost 8 bases. The CDR3 contains 14 residues. CDR1 and CDR2 (germline): GTSNPN, SVGIG (reference sequence). This record belongs to a study of blood T cell repertoires in COVID-19. Study background: PBMCs, B-cell-depleted T cells, or T cells were the source of the cDNA or gDNA that made up the material.

The repertoire was sequenced with immunoSEQ multiplex PCR; TCRdb's copy has only in-frame clones and lacks some. Of 220,000 or so clones in the sample, 70% to 85% were seen once. This clonotype originated in a woman over 75 with acute or convalescent COVID-19. The specimen sequenced was peripheral blood. The gene calls are TRBV30 and TRBJ1-2; 8 bases line up with TRBD1. This CDR3 reads CAWSSQGAQRGYTF. In DNA, the CDR3 is TGTGCCTGGAGTAGCCAGGGGGCGCAACGAGGCTACACCTTC.